This T cell receptor (beta chain) was sequenced for a study of blood T cell repertoires in COVID-19 (TCRdb year 2020). For the study in its entirety: The collaborator samples originated in the United States, Italy and Spain and spanned the acute and convalescent phases of COVID-19. The material from the prospective study consisted of cDNA or gDNA derived from T cells, B-cell-depleted T cells, or PBMCs. Subjects who had been exposed to COVID-19, were actively infected with it, or had recovered from it provided the deeply sampled blood TCRbeta repertoires that made up the dataset. A freely available public database, intended as a resource for researchers studying the immune response to SARS-CoV-2, is where the repertoires were released. The samples were drawn from the first 160 participants of the ongoing ImmuneRACE study and from 1,200 or so subjects provided by 6 global collaborators. A de-identified subject ID, COVID-19 status, age in years and sex were almost always included in the sample metadata. HLA class I and class II types, where available, came from metadata supplied by the sample provider rather than from assay-based typing. Beyond this particular receptor, the publication reports: The quantity of clinical and demographic metadata differed by source and by participant and was supplied without curation.

TCRbeta CDR3 regions were amplified from genomic DNA using the immunoSEQ Assay, a bias-controlled multiplex PCR. In the paper's pipeline: The number of nucleated cells in each sample was estimated by amplification of reference gene primers within the assay. To quantify the absolute abundance of each unique TCRbeta CDR3 rearrangement, sequence reads were collapsed and filtered. For each sample, productive Simpson clonality was calculated by taking the square root of Simpson's diversity index across productive rearrangements. TCRdb re-hosts the immuneACCESS table, in-frame sequences only. Its copies lack some clones; in the studies checked, an unresolved V gene accounts for under half of them, and the cause for the rest is not known. The V and J calls and the clone size are those of that table, but D and trimming were determined from the DNA. Within this sample are around 140,000 clones, with about nine tenths of them counted one time only. The top ten hold 3.5% to 4.5% of the sample.

Participants in the prospective study were enrolled through a virtual design, were aged 18 to 89 years, and lived in approximately 25 United States geographic areas. In the prospective study, cohorts were assigned on the basis of participant-reported clinical history obtained from a screening survey and a study questionnaire. Exposed participants had been in contact with someone with a PCR-confirmed or clinician-diagnosed COVID-19 case within 2 weeks of study entry. Each participant in the prospective study had whole blood, serum and a nasopharyngeal or oropharyngeal swab collected by mobile phlebotomists. Participants in the prospective study had the option to provide additional blood draws and questionnaires over a 2-month period. Before DNA extraction, blood samples from the prospective study were shipped at room temperature or frozen. The trim is 3 bases for V and 5 bases for J, with a gap of 16 bases between the germline ends. Sequences WNHNN (CDR1) and SYGVQD (CDR2) are obtained from the germline V gene (reference sequence). The CDR3 goes from the cysteine to the phenylalanine over 15 residues. Here the CDR3 DNA is all that survives: 45 bases in frame from base 1.

Notes on this clone: The antigen it binds to is not known. Base-call qualities are not available, and no considerably larger clone is one nucleotide away.

Recombination joined TRBV10-1 with TRBJ1-2; matching of 6 bases hints at TRBD1 as the D gene. The receptor's source is a woman aged 35 to 49 who had been exposed to COVID-19. Sequenced: PBMCs or T cells enriched from blood (not recorded which). In nucleotides, the sequence is TGCGCCAGCAGTGAACCGGACAGAAGTGGATATGGCTACACCTTC. This encodes CASSEPDRSGYGYTF.